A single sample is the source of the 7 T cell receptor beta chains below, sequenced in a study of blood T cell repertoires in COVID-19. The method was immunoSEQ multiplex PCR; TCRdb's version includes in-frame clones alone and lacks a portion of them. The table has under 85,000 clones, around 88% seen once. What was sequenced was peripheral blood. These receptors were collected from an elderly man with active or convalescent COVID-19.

For the CDR3, the DNA is TGTGCCAGCAGCCCCTCCGGGGTGTCCAATGAGCAGTTCTTC. This codes for CASSPSGVSNEQFF. This chain connects TRBV7-3 to TRBJ2-1, with D possibly being TRBD2 (5 bases). Between the trimmed V and J ends, which lost 5 bases and 6 bases, there was a span of 14 bases. Germline V gene data show CDR1 as SGHTA and CDR2 as FQGTGA. The CDR3 extends over 14 amino acids.

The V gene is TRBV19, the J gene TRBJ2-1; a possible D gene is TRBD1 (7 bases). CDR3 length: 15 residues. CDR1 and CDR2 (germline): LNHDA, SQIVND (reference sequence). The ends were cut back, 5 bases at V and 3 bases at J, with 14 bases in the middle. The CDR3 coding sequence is TGTGCCAGTAGTCCTTCAGGGGGGTACTACAATGAGCAGTTCTTC. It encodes CASSPSGGYYNEQFF.

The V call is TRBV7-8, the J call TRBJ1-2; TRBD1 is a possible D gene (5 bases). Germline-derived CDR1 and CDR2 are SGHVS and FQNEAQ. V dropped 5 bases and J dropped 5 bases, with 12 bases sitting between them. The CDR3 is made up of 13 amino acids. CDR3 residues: CASSPDRDYGYTF. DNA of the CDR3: TGTGCCAGCAGCCCCGACAGAGATTATGGCTACACCTTC.

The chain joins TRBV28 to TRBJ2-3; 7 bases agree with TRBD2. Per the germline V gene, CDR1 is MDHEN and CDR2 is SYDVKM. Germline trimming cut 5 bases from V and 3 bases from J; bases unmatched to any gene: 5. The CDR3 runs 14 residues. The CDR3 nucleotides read TGTGCCAGCAGTCCGACTAGCACGACAGATACGCAGTATTTT. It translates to CASSPTSTTDTQYF.

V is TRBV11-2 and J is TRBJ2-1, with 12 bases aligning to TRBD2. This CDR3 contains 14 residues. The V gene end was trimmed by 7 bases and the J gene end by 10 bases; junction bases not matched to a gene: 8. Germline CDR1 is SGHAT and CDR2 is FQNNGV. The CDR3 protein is CASTPSGGAGEQFF. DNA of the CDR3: TGTGCCAGCACCCCTAGCGGGGGGGCGGGGGAGCAGTTCTTC.

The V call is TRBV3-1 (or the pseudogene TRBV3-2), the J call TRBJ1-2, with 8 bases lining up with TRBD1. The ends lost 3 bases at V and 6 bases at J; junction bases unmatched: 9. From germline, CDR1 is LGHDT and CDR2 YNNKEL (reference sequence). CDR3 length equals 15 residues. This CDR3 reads CASSHSNRGGHGYTF. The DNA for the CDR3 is TGTGCCAGCAGCCACAGCAACAGGGGGGGACATGGCTACACCTTC.

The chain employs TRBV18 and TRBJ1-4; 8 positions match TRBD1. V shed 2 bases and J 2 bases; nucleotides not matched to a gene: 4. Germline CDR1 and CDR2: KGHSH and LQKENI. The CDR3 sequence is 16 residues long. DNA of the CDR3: TGTGCCAGCTCACCAGGAACAGGGGGGACTAATGAAAAACTGTTTTTT. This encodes CASSPGTGGTNEKLFF.